The sequence of this T cell receptor (beta chain) was determined in a study of T cell repertoires and Cas9 in healthy adults listed by TCRdb under 2018. About the study as a whole: Within the CD4 and CD8 compartments, the researchers characterized SpCas9-reactive T cells in terms of multi-effector potency, cytotoxicity and lineage determination. This study looked at whether people already carry T cell immunity to the Streptococcus pyogenes Cas9 nuclease (SpCas9), the enzyme used in CRISPR gene editing. What the authors observed across the whole study: In vitro, SpCas9-reactive regulatory T cells were reported to reduce the proliferation and function of SpCas9-reactive effector T cells.

All of the donors in the study were healthy humans. The library relied on the immunoSEQ multiplex PCR assay. Not all clones reach the TCRdb copy of this immuneACCESS table, which keeps in-frame sequences only. Checked studies attribute under half of the gap to unresolved V genes and leave the rest unexplained. The sample contains approximately 14,000 clones, roughly 90% of them found a single time. The leading ten clones occupy approximately 2% of the sample. This clone has a handful of counts. Its antigen remains unidentified. The sample holds no much larger clone one base away, and base qualities are not on file. Material: Tregs (CD4+, CD25+, CD127-, CD137-, CD154-) from PBMCs; culture status not recorded. The clonotype originates from a human donor in good health.

The nucleotides read TGTGCCAGCAGGGCTAGCGGGGGGGCGGGCTCCTACAATGAGCAGTTCTTC. The resulting protein is CASRASGGAGSYNEQFF. Recombination connected TRBV27 to TRBJ2-1; 12 bases in the junction line up with TRBD2. The CDR3 goes from the cysteine to the phenylalanine over 17 residues. Just CDR3 DNA is preserved here, 51 bases in frame from base 1. The germline V end is reduced by 6 bases and the J end by 0 bases; junction bases left unmatched: 6. For CDR1 and CDR2, the germline V gene (reference sequence) lists MNHEY and SMNVEV.